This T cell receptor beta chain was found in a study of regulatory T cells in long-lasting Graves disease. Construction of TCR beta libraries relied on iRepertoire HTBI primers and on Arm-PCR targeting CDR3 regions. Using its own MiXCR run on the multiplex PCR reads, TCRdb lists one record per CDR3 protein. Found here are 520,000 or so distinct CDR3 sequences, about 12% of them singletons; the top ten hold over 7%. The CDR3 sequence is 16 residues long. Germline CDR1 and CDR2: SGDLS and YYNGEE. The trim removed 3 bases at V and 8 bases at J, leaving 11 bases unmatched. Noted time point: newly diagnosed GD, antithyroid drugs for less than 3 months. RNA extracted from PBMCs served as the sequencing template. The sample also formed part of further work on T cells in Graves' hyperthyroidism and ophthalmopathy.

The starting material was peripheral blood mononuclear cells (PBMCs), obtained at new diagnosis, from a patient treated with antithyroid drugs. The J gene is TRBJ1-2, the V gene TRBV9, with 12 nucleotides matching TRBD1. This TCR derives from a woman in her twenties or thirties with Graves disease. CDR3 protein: CASSENQGQGASGYTF. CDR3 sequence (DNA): TGTGCCAGCAGCGAAAATCAGGGACAGGGGGCGAGCGGCTACACCTTC.